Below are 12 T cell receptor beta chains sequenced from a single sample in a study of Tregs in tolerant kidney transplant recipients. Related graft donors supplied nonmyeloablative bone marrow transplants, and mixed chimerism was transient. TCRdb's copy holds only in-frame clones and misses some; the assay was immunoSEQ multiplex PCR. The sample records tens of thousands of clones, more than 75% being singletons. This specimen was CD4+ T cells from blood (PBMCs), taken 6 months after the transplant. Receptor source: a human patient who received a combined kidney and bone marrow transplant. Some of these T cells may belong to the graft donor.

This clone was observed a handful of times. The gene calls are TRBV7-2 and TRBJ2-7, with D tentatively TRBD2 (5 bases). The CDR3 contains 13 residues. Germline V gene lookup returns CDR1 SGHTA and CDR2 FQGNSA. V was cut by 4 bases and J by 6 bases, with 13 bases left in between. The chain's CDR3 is CASSSLDGVEQYF. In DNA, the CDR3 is TGTGCCAGCAGCTCCCTAGACGGGGTCGAGCAGTACTTC. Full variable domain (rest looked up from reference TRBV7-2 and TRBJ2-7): GAGVSQSPSNKVTEKGKDVELRCDPISGHTALYWYRQSLGQGLEFLIYFQGNSAPDKSGLPSDRFSAERTGGSVSTLTIQRTQQEDSAVYLCASSSLDGVEQYFGPGTRLTVT.

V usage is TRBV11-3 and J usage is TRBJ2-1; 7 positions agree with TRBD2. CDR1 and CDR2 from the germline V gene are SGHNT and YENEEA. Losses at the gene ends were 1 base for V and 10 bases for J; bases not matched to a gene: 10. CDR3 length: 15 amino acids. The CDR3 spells CASSLGVSPGGEQFF. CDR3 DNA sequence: TGTGCCAGCAGCTTAGGGGTTAGTCCGGGAGGCGAGCAGTTCTTC.

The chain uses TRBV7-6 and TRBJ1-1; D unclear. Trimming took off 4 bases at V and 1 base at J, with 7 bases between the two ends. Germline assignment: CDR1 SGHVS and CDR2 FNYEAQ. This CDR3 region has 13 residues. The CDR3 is CASSSRGNTEAFF. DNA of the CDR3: TGTGCCAGCAGCTCCCGGGGGAACACTGAAGCTTTCTTT.

The CDR3 DNA sequence: TGTGCCAGGTTTCCGGGACAGGGCACAGATACGCAGTATTTT. It yields the protein CARFPGQGTDTQYF. The chain employs TRBV6-1 and TRBJ2-3, with 8 bases fitting TRBD1. The CDR3 length is 14 residues. CDR1 is MNHNS and CDR2 is SASEGT in the germline V gene. V was clipped by 9 bases and J by 1 base; unmatched bases: 6.

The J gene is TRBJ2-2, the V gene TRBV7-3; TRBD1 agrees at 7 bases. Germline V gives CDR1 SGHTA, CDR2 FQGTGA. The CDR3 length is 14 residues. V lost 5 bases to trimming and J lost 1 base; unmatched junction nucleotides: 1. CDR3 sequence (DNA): TGTGCCAGCAGCCGACAGGGGAACACCGGGGAGCTGTTTTTT. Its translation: CASSRQGNTGELFF.

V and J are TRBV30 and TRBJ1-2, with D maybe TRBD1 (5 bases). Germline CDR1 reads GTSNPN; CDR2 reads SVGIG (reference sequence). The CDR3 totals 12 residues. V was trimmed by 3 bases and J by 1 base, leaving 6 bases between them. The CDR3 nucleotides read TGTGCCTGGAGGGGGGGTAACTATGGCTACACCTTC. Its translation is CAWRGGNYGYTF.

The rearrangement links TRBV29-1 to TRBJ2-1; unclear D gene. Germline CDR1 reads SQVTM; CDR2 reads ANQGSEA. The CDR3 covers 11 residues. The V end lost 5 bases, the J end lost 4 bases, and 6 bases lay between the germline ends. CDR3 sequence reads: CSVIKYNEQFF. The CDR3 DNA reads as TGCAGCGTTATAAAATACAATGAGCAGTTCTTC.

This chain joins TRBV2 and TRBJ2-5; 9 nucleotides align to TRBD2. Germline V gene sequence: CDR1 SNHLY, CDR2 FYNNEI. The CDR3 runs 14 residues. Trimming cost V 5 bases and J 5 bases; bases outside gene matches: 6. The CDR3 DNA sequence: TGTGCCAGCAGTCCGCGGGGGGGTTTGGAGACCCAGTACTTC. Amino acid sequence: CASSPRGGLETQYF.

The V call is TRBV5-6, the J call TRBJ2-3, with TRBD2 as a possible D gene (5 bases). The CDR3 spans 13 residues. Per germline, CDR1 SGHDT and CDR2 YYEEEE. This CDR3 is CVTRRSGTDTQYF. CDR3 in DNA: TGTGTCACCAGACGTAGCGGCACAGATACGCAGTATTTT.

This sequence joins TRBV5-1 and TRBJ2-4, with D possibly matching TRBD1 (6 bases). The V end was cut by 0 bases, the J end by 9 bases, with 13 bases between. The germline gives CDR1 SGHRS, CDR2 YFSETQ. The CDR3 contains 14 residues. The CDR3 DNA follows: TGCGCCAGCAGCTTGGCGGCAGGGGAAATCATTCAGTACTTC. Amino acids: CASSLAAGEIIQYF.

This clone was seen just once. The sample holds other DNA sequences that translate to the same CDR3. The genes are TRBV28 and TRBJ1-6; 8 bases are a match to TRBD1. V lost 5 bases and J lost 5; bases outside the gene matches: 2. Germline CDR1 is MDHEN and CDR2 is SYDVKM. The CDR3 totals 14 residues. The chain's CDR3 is CASSMTGDNSPLHF. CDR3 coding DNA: TGTGCCAGCAGTATGACAGGGGATAATTCACCCCTCCACTTT.

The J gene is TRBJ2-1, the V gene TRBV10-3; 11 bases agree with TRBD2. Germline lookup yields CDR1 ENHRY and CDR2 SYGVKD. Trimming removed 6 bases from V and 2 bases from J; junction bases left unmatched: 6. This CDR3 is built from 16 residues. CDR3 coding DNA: TGTGCCATCAGGACCGGGACTAGCGGAGCCTACAATGAGCAGTTCTTC. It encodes CAIRTGTSGAYNEQFF.